This T cell receptor (beta chain) came from a study of T cell repertoires in cytomegalovirus infection. Regarding this clonotype: Its antigen remains unknown.

CDR1 is SGHAT and CDR2 is FQNNGV in the germline V gene. V gave up 6 bases and J gave up 4 bases, with 27 bases separating them. This CDR3 region has 18 residues. One entry per CDR3 protein results from TCRdb running MiXCR on the reads. The table lists about 920,000 distinct CDR3 sequences, about a third of them singletons. This TCR derives from a human donor in good health (CMV status not recorded). Some clones in this sample may be carry-over from other donors' samples. The rearrangement uses TRBV11-2 and TRBJ2-5, with a tentative D call TRBD2 (6 bases). The sequenced sample was cultured CD8+ T cells from PBMCs, obtained from culture after CMV antigen stimulation. CDR3 coding DNA: TGTGCCAGCAGTTCCGGGAGTACCGGGACCCTAGGAGGAGAGACCCAGTACTTC. Protein product: CASSSGSTGTLGGETQYF.